This is a list of T cell receptor beta chains from one sample in a study of blood T cell repertoires in COVID-19. Sequencing was performed with immunoSEQ multiplex PCR; in TCRdb, only in-frame clones are kept and a portion is missing. Counted here are more than 250,000 clones, approximately 88% occurring once; the ten biggest clones make up roughly 6.7%. The sample taken for sequencing was peripheral blood. All receptors come from a young man who had recovered from COVID-19. Each CDR3 is given with its conserved first and last residue. The D gene is left open where the match is weak. Rows give clone size only sometimes, using once, few, many, or a class for an expanded clone.

j_call | clone_size | v_call | cdr3_length | d_call | cdr3_aa | cdr3_nt
TRBJ1-1 | - | TRBV7-2 | 12 | - | CASSFYDREAFF | TGTGCCAGCAGCTTCTACGACAGGGAAGCTTTCTTT
TRBJ2-7 | - | TRBV6-5 | 11 | - | CASSSPYEQYF | TGTGCCAGCAGTTCTCCCTACGAGCAGTACTTC
TRBJ2-3 | - | TRBV27 | 15 | - | CASSPRQVNTDTQYF | TGTGCCAGCAGTCCGAGACAGGTGAACACAGATACGCAGTATTTT
TRBJ1-2 | - | TRBV6-1 | 15 | TRBD1 | CASSDRSGGNFGYTF | TGTGCCAGCAGTGATAGGTCAGGGGGCAATTTTGGCTACACCTTC
TRBJ2-2 | - | TRBV7-8 | 14 | - | CASSRGGVNGELFF | TGTGCCAGCAGCCGAGGGGGGGTGAACGGGGAGCTGTTTTTT
TRBJ2-5 | - | TRBV6-5 | 14 | TRBD1 | CASSHRGREETQYF | TGTGCCAGCAGTCACAGGGGGCGGGAGGAGACCCAGTACTTC
TRBJ2-7 | - | TRBV4-2 | 17 | - | CASSQDLTGTFSYEQYF | TGTGCCAGCAGCCAAGACTTAACAGGGACCTTCTCCTACGAGCAGTACTTC
TRBJ2-1 | - | TRBV19 | 16 | TRBD2 | CASSPLAGRYDNEQFF | TGTGCCAGTAGTCCCCTAGCGGGACGATACGACAATGAGCAGTTCTTC
TRBJ2-5 | - | TRBV2 | 15 | TRBD2 | CASSHPGLAKETQYF | TGTGCCAGCAGTCACCCGGGACTAGCAAAAGAGACCCAGTACTTC
TRBJ2-1 | - | TRBV3-1/TRBV3-2 | 15 | - | CASSQDKNRRNEQFF | TGTGCCAGCAGCCAAGATAAGAACAGACGGAATGAGCAGTTCTTC
TRBJ1-3 | - | TRBV4-1 | 15 | - | CASSQDPLSGNTIYF | TGCGCCAGCAGCCAAGATCCCCTTTCTGGAAACACCATATATTTT
TRBJ2-7 | - | TRBV27 | 16 | TRBD2 | CASRDSGAGRWDEQYF | TGTGCCAGCAGGGACTCAGGAGCGGGAAGGTGGGACGAGCAGTACTTC
TRBJ2-5 | - | TRBV4-1 | 17 | TRBD2 | CASSHTGTSGRIETQYF | TGCGCCAGCAGCCATACCGGGACTAGCGGGAGGATTGAGACCCAGTACTTC
TRBJ2-7 | few | TRBV5-6 | 14 | - | CASSPRTGGNEQYF | TGTGCCAGCAGCCCCAGGACAGGCGGGAACGAGCAGTACTTC
TRBJ2-3 | - | TRBV3-1/TRBV3-2 | 17 | TRBD2 | CASSQVRDSGVSDTQYF | TGTGCCAGCAGCCAAGTTCGGGATAGCGGGGTCTCAGATACGCAGTATTTT
TRBJ1-2 | - | TRBV13 | 13 | TRBD1 | CASSRDREFGYTF | TGTGCCAGCAGCCGGGACAGGGAGTTTGGCTACACCTTC
TRBJ2-1 | - | TRBV5-4 | 15 | TRBD2 | CASSPPGLAHNEQFF | TGTGCCAGCAGCCCCCCGGGACTAGCACACAATGAGCAGTTCTTC
TRBJ1-2 | - | TRBV7-2 | 14 | TRBD1 | CASSPARGSGGYTF | TGTGCCAGCAGCCCGGCCAGGGGGTCGGGTGGCTACACCTTC
TRBJ2-7 | - | TRBV6-6 | 15 | TRBD1 | CASSYPTGSSYEQYF | TGTGCCAGCAGTTACCCGACAGGGAGCTCCTACGAGCAGTACTTC
TRBJ2-3 | few | TRBV4-2 | 17 | TRBD2 | CASSQTLAGGPTDTQYF | TGTGCCAGCAGCCAAACACTAGCGGGAGGGCCGACAGATACGCAGTATTTT
TRBJ1-2 | - | TRBV6-5 | 15 | - | CASSSLGGAGYGYTF | TGTGCCAGCAGTTCCCTAGGGGGGGCAGGCTATGGCTACACCTTC
TRBJ2-7 | - | TRBV5-6 | 15 | TRBD1 | CASSLGQGQAYEQYF | TGTGCCAGCAGCCTAGGACAGGGCCAGGCGTACGAGCAGTACTTC
TRBJ2-7 | - | TRBV27 | 14 | - | CASSSLGSSYEQYF | TGTGCCAGCAGTTCGCTAGGAAGCTCCTACGAGCAGTACTTC
TRBJ1-4 | - | TRBV3-1/TRBV3-2 | 14 | - | CASSQDKGSGKLFF | TGTGCCAGCAGCCAAGATAAAGGCAGCGGAAAACTGTTTTTT
TRBJ1-2 | - | TRBV5-6 | 13 | - | CASSLYRMEGYTF | TGTGCCAGCAGCTTGTACAGGATGGAGGGCTACACCTTC
TRBJ2-5 | - | TRBV29-1 | 13 | TRBD1 | CSVELQGGKTQYF | TGCAGCGTTGAATTACAGGGGGGAAAGACCCAGTACTTC
TRBJ2-5 | - | TRBV2 | 14 | - | CASSGDGGAETQYF | TGTGCCAGCAGTGGAGACGGGGGAGCGGAGACCCAGTACTTC
TRBJ1-2 | - | TRBV18 | 15 | - | CASSPPEGQLYGYTF | TGTGCCAGCTCACCACCGGAAGGACAGTTGTATGGCTACACCTTC
TRBJ1-2 | once | TRBV18 | 14 | - | CASSPGGANYGYTF | TGTGCCAGCTCACCGGGGGGGGCTAACTATGGCTACACCTTC
TRBJ1-1 | - | TRBV7-9 | 17 | - | CASSLNRASTMNTEAFF | TGTGCCAGCAGCTTAAACAGAGCCTCCACAATGAACACTGAAGCTTTCTTT
TRBJ2-7 | once | TRBV6-5 | 15 | - | CASSYSWASIYEQYF | TGTGCCAGCAGTTACTCGTGGGCAAGCATCTACGAGCAGTACTTC
TRBJ2-7 | - | TRBV28 | 14 | - | CASRWGRELYEQYF | TGTGCCAGCCGGTGGGGGCGGGAGCTCTACGAGCAGTACTTC
TRBJ1-1 | - | TRBV21-1 | 15 | - | CASRARVVMNTEAFF | TGTGCCAGCAGAGCCCGGGTCGTCATGAACACTGAAGCTTTCTTT
TRBJ1-1 | - | TRBV11-1 | 13 | TRBD1 | CASSSRQGAEAFF | TGTGCCAGCAGCTCCAGACAGGGGGCTGAAGCTTTCTTT
TRBJ2-1 | - | TRBV2 | 17 | TRBD2 | CASSEGLALNPYNEQFF | TGTGCCAGCAGTGAAGGACTAGCGCTGAACCCGTACAATGAGCAGTTCTTC
TRBJ1-1 | once | TRBV2 | 16 | - | CASSATGGAENTEAFF | TGTGCCAGCAGCGCCACCGGCGGGGCCGAGAACACTGAAGCTTTCTTT
TRBJ2-3 | - | TRBV12-3/TRBV12-4 | 13 | - | CASSAQGPDTQYF | TGTGCCAGCAGTGCCCAGGGCCCAGATACGCAGTATTTT
TRBJ2-2 | few | TRBV7-2 | 14 | - | CASSARPSVGELFF | TGTGCCAGCAGCGCCAGGCCTAGCGTCGGGGAGCTGTTTTTT
TRBJ1-2 | - | TRBV6-5 | 14 | TRBD1 | CATSGQGAEKGYTF | TGTGCCACCTCGGGACAGGGGGCGGAAAAAGGCTACACCTTC
TRBJ2-7 | - | TRBV18 | 14 | - | CASSSAGTPYEQYF | TGTGCCAGCTCCTCGGCGGGGACCCCCTACGAGCAGTACTTC
TRBJ1-1 | - | TRBV6-1 | 16 | - | CASSEGPGKADTEAFF | TGTGCCAGCAGTGAGGGTCCGGGGAAGGCGGACACTGAAGCTTTCTTT